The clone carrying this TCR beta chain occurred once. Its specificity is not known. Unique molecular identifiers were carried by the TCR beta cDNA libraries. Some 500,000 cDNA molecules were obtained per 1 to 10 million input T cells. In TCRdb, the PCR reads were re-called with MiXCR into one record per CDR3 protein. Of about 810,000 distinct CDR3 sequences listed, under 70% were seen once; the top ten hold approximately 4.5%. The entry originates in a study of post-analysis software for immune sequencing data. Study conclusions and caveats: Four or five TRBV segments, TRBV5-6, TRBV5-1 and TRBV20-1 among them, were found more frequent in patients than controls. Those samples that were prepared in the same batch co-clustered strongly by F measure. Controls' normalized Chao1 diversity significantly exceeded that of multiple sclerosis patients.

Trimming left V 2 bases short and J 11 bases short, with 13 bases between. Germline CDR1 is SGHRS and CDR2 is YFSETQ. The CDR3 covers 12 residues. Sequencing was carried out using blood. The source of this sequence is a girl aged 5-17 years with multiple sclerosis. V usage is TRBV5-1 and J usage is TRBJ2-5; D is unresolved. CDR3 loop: CASSLTFNEQYF. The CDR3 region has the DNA TGCGCCAGCAGCTTAACCTTTAATGAGCAGTACTTC.